Only a few counts were recorded for the clone carrying this TCR beta chain. The data were taken from a study of identical twins. One entry per CDR3 protein results from TCRdb running MiXCR on the 5' RACE reads. The data show 1.5 million or so distinct CDR3 sequences, more than 30% seen once. The sample comprised cord blood. The TCR originated in a newborn girl in good health.

For the CDR3, the DNA is TGTGCCAGCACGGTCGGAATTTCCTCCTACGAGCAGTACTTC. It encodes CASTVGISSYEQYF. This sequence joins TRBV6-1 and TRBJ2-7; D gene ambiguous. Between the trimmed V and J ends, which lost 7 bases and 0 bases, there was a span of 13 bases. Per the germline V gene, CDR1 is MNHNS and CDR2 is SASEGT. CDR3 length: 14 residues.